One sample yielded the 30 T cell receptor beta chains listed below, sequenced in a study of lymphopenia after photon versus proton radiotherapy (dated by TCRdb to the late 2010s). The method was the immunoSEQ multiplex PCR assay. TCRdb's version of the immuneACCESS table is confined to in-frame rearrangements and falls short of the full clone set. An unresolved V gene accounts for under half of the shortfall where checked; the remainder is of unknown origin. In all, the sample holds around 64,000 clones, and about nine tenths of those were seen once. About 2% of the sample goes to the ten largest clones. The source material was peripheral blood, sampled from a patient treated with photon-based radiotherapy. These receptors all stem from a woman in her thirties or forties with cholangiocarcinoma.

The chain links TRBV7-9 to TRBJ1-6, with TRBD1 as a possible D gene (6 bases). Trimming cost V 6 bases and J 8 bases, with 14 bases left between them. Germline lookup yields CDR1 SEHNR and CDR2 FQNEAQ (reference sequence). The CDR3 extends over 14 amino acids. The CDR3 reads CASRSDRIDSPLHF. The CDR3 coding sequence is TGTGCCAGCAGAAGCGACAGGATTGATTCACCCCTCCACTTT.

The sample holds one count of this clone. The gene calls are TRBV12-5 and TRBJ1-1, with TRBD1 matching over 10 bases. The CDR3 runs to 17 residues. The V gene's germline CDR1 is LGHNT and CDR2 FRNRAP. J lost 4 bases, V lost 4 bases, and 12 bases had no gene match. The DNA for the CDR3 is TGTGCTAGTGGTTCCGCCGACGCGGGACAGGGGAGCACTGAAGCTTTCTTT. Amino acid sequence: CASGSADAGQGSTEAFF.

The chain recombines TRBV19 with TRBJ1-1, with TRBD1 as a possible D gene (6 bases). Trimming shortened V by 11 bases and J by 6 bases, and 25 bases separated the two germline ends. CDR3 length: 15 residues. Germline assignment: CDR1 LNHDA and CDR2 SQIVND (reference sequence). For the CDR3, the DNA is TGTGCCTCGAACCCGGGGGGGCTCGTGACGGCTGAAGCTTTCTTT. It is translated as CASNPGGLVTAEAFF.

The chain couples TRBV30 to TRBJ2-3, with a tentative D call TRBD1 (6 bases). The germline V and J ends were trimmed by 2 bases and 7 bases, with 10 bases remaining between them. Germline assignment: CDR1 GTSNPN and CDR2 SVGIG (reference sequence). The CDR3 consists of 12 residues. Here the CDR3 reads CAWSRTGNTQYF. Here the CDR3 DNA reads TGTGCCTGGAGTCGAACAGGGAATACGCAGTATTTT.

The V gene is TRBV5-5, the J gene TRBJ2-5; D is perhaps TRBD2 (6 bases). Germline-derived CDR1 and CDR2 are SGHKS and YYEKEE (reference sequence). Trimming cost V 4 bases and J 1 base, with 8 bases left between them. CDR3 length: 13 residues. The CDR3 is CASSLGSQETQYF. The CDR3, as DNA: TGTGCCAGCAGCCTCGGGAGCCAAGAGACCCAGTACTTC.

The genes are TRBV6-1 and TRBJ1-1, with TRBD1 matching 7 bases. With V trimmed by 2 bases and J by 0 bases, 9 bases remained unmatched. Per germline, CDR1 MNHNS and CDR2 SASEGT. The CDR3 extends over 17 amino acids. CDR3 coding DNA: TGTGCCAGCAGTGAAAGGCGGAGAGGGACAGTGAACACTGAAGCTTTCTTT. It encodes CASSERRRGTVNTEAFF.

This chain joins TRBV10-3 and TRBJ1-2, with 8 positions matching TRBD1. V lost 5 bases and J lost 4; bases outside the gene matches: 9. CDR3 size: 15 residues. Germline CDR1 and CDR2: ENHRY and SYGVKD. The CDR3: CAISNNQGAGYGYTF. The CDR3 nucleotides read TGTGCCATCAGTAATAATCAGGGGGCTGGCTATGGCTACACCTTC.

This chain uses TRBV29-1 with TRBJ2-5; D may be TRBD2 (6 bases). V shed 6 bases and J shed 5 bases, with 19 bases lying between them. The CDR3 length is 14 residues. Looked up from germline, CDR1 is SQVTM and CDR2 is ANQGSEA. The CDR3 DNA sequence: TGCAGCGTGACGGGGGTTGTACCCGGGGAGACCCAGTACTTC. The encoded protein is CSVTGVVPGETQYF.

The CDR3: CASSFGTGTEQPQHF. CDR3 nucleotides: TGTGCCAGCAGTTTTGGGACAGGGACGGAGCAGCCCCAGCATTTT. V and J are TRBV27 and TRBJ1-5; 9 bases match TRBD1. J was trimmed by 7 bases and V by 3 bases; bases with no gene match: 7. The CDR3 sequence is 15 residues long. The germline CDR1 and CDR2 sequences are MNHEY and SMNVEV (reference sequence).

The V call is TRBV29-1, the J call TRBJ1-1; tentatively, D is TRBD1 (6 bases). The length of the CDR3 is 13 residues. CDR1 and CDR2 (germline): SQVTM, ANQGSEA. V was shortened by 5 bases and J by 3 bases, with 13 bases between the two germline ends. The CDR3 DNA sequence: TGCAGCGTTACACAGGGTCGGCACACTGAAGCTTTCTTT. Amino acids: CSVTQGRHTEAFF.

The chain has TRBV5-1 and TRBJ1-4, with TRBD1 as a possible D gene (6 bases). Trimming pared 4 bases from V and 3 bases from J, leaving 16 bases between. The CDR3 sequence is 16 residues long. Germline V gene data show CDR1 as SGHRS and CDR2 as YFSETQ. The CDR3 DNA is TGCGCCAGCAGCCGATTAGGGGGGCAGGCTAATGAAAAACTGTTTTTT. Translating gives CASSRLGGQANEKLFF.

This chain uses TRBV9 with TRBJ1-6; D gene ambiguous. This CDR3 comprises 17 residues. Germline-derived CDR1 and CDR2 are SGDLS and YYNGEE. The V end lost 4 bases, the J end lost 1 base, and 15 bases lay between the germline ends. The chain's CDR3 is CASSPDGKRSYNSPLHF. Written as DNA, the CDR3 is TGTGCCAGCAGCCCCGACGGGAAGCGGTCCTATAATTCACCCCTCCACTTT.

V gene TRBV6-4 combines with J gene TRBJ2-3; 9 bases line up with TRBD1. Germline CDR1 reads MRHNA; CDR2 reads SNTAGT. Losses at the gene ends were 6 bases for V and 10 bases for J; bases not matched to a gene: 11. The CDR3 is made up of 14 amino acids. In nucleotides, the CDR3 is TGTGCCAGCAGCGAGACAGGGGGGGATTTTCCGCAGTATTTT. Protein: CASSETGGDFPQYF.

CDR3 sequence (DNA): TGTGCCAGCTGTAGCCCAATGAACACTGAAGCTTTCTTT. Translation: CASCSPMNTEAFF. The chain has TRBV6-5 and TRBJ1-1; the D is unclear. V lost 8 bases to trimming and J lost 0 bases, with 10 bases between them. The germline CDR1 and CDR2 sequences are MNHEY and SVGAGI. The CDR3 loop spans 13 amino acids.

The rearrangement uses TRBV11-2 and TRBJ2-5; TRBD1 agrees at 7 bases. Germline-derived CDR1 and CDR2 are SGHAT and FQNNGV. The CDR3 has 15 amino acids. Trimming took 2 bases from V and 5 from J; bases not matched to a gene: 8. CDR3 coding DNA: TGTGCCAGCAGCTTAAAACAGGGGTTTGGGGAGACCCAGTACTTC. Protein: CASSLKQGFGETQYF.

The J gene is TRBJ1-2, the V gene TRBV28; a possible D gene is TRBD1 (6 bases). The V and J ends lost 11 bases and 4 bases respectively, with 14 bases between them. CDR3 size: 12 residues. The germline gives CDR1 MDHEN, CDR2 SYDVKM. The CDR3 DNA is TGTGCCCTGGGGCAGGGGTTCTATGGCTACACCTTC. Protein: CALGQGFYGYTF.

The CDR3 nucleotides read TGTGCCAGCAACCTGTACCGAGCAGATGGCTACACCTTC. Its translation: CASNLYRADGYTF. V and J are TRBV6-6 and TRBJ1-2, with D unclear. CDR1 is MNHNY and CDR2 is SVGAGI in the germline V gene (reference sequence). V was cut by 7 bases and J by 6 bases, with 15 bases left in between. This CDR3 region has 13 residues.

The chain joins TRBV28 to TRBJ2-3, with TRBD2 matching 13 bases. The CDR3 extends over 17 amino acids. With 8 bases clipped from V and 0 bases from J, the junction kept 8 bases outside the gene matches. The germline V gene has CDR1 MDHEN and CDR2 SYDVKM. The CDR3 here is CASARLAGGKSTDTQYF. CDR3 bases: TGTGCCAGCGCGAGACTAGCGGGAGGCAAGAGCACAGATACGCAGTATTTT.

This clone is a singleton in its sample. CDR3 sequence: CASSLAGGGSPLHF. The CDR3 coding sequence is TGTGCCAGCAGCTTAGCAGGGGGTGGCTCACCCCTCCACTTT. This chain links TRBV7-2 with TRBJ1-6; possible D gene TRBD1, 6 bases. CDR3 size: 14 residues. Trimming removed 0 bases from V and 10 bases from J, with 10 bases in between. CDR1 SGHTA and CDR2 FQGNSA come from the germline V gene.

V gene TRBV7-3 combines with J gene TRBJ1-1; D call uncertain. The V gene's germline CDR1 is SGHTA and CDR2 FQGTGA. This CDR3 contains 13 residues. Trimming left V 2 bases short and J 1 base short, with 5 bases between. DNA of the CDR3: TGTGCCAGCAGCTTAGGGCGGAACACTGAAGCTTTCTTT. The encoded protein is CASSLGRNTEAFF.

The rearrangement joins TRBV6-6 to TRBJ1-4, with D maybe TRBD1 (5 bases). The V end lost 7 bases, the J end lost 0 bases, and 15 bases lay between the germline ends. CDR1 and CDR2 from the germline V gene are MNHNY and SVGAGI (reference sequence). CDR3 length: 16 residues. CDR3 sequence: CASISGPSATNEKLFF. Written as DNA, the CDR3 is TGTGCCAGCATCTCAGGGCCCTCTGCAACTAATGAAAAACTGTTTTTT.

The chain uses TRBV6-5 and TRBJ1-1; tentative D call: TRBD1 (6 bases). Germline CDR1 and CDR2: MNHEY and SVGAGI. Trimming shortened V by 6 bases and J by 0 bases, and 11 bases separated the two germline ends. The CDR3 extends over 14 amino acids. CDR3 nucleotide sequence: TGTGCCAGCAGCCAAACAGGGATGAACACTGAAGCTTTCTTT. This sequence encodes CASSQTGMNTEAFF.

This sequence joins TRBV27 and TRBJ2-5; TRBD1 aligns across 7 bases. The J call may be wrong; the DNA end is better matched by TRBJ2-7. The length of the CDR3 is 13 residues. Germline V CDR1 and CDR2: MNHEY, SMNVEV (reference sequence). This CDR3 is CASSPGQSYEQYF. The DNA of the CDR3 is TGTGCCAGCAGTCCGGGACAGTCCTACGAGCAGTACTTC.

This clone was detected a few times. The chain is built from TRBV9 and TRBJ2-3; 8 nucleotides line up with TRBD1. J lost 1 base, V lost 8 bases, and 6 bases had no gene match. Germline lookup yields CDR1 SGDLS and CDR2 YYNGEE. CDR3 size: 14 residues. Here the CDR3 DNA reads TGTGCCAGTAAACCGGGACAGGGCACAGATACGCAGTATTTT. Protein: CASKPGQGTDTQYF. Full variable domain (rest looked up from reference TRBV9 and TRBJ2-3): DSGVTQTPKHLITATGQRVTLRCSPRSGDLSVYWYQQSLDQGLQFLIQYYNGEERAKGNILERFSAQQFPDLHSELNLSSLELGDSALYFCASKPGQGTDTQYFGPGTRLTVL.

The CDR3 sequence is CSVETSGGDTQYF. The CDR3 nucleotides read TGCAGCGTTGAGACTAGCGGGGGGGATACGCAGTATTTT. V is TRBV29-1 and J is TRBJ2-3; 13 bases align to TRBD2. Germline CDR1 reads SQVTM; CDR2 reads ANQGSEA. Trimming took 3 bases from V and 6 from J; bases not matched to a gene: 0. CDR3 size: 13 residues.

The CDR3 nucleotides read TGCAGTGCTAGGGGCCGTGATGAAGCTTTCTTT. As protein: CSARGRDEAFF. The chain joins TRBV20-1 to TRBJ1-1; no clear D gene. This CDR3 is 11 amino acids long. V gave up 3 bases and J gave up 7 bases, with 9 bases separating them. Looked up from germline, CDR1 is DFQATT and CDR2 is SNEGSKA (reference sequence).

The V and J genes are TRBV7-9 and TRBJ1-6; 7 bases fit TRBD1. V dropped 1 base and J dropped 8; count of bases not matched to a gene: 14. CDR3 length: 18 residues. The germline V gene has CDR1 SEHNR and CDR2 FQNEAQ (reference sequence). In DNA, the CDR3 is TGTGCCAGCAGCTTAGATTCGCCGGTGGGACAGCAAGATTCACCCCTCCACTTT. It is translated as CASSLDSPVGQQDSPLHF.

The J gene is TRBJ1-1, the V gene TRBV7-3; D remains ambiguous. V dropped 5 bases and J dropped 0 bases, with 10 bases sitting between them. The CDR3 has 14 residues. Germline CDR1 is SGHTA and CDR2 is FQGTGA. CDR3 amino acids: CASSQKPVNTEAFF. Written as DNA, the CDR3 is TGTGCCAGCAGCCAAAAGCCGGTGAACACTGAAGCTTTCTTT.

The chain recombines TRBV6-5 with TRBJ2-1, with D hard to call. This CDR3 has 15 residues. Looked up from germline, CDR1 is MNHEY and CDR2 is SVGAGI. Trimming pared 0 bases from V and 2 bases from J, leaving 8 bases between. CDR3 in DNA: TGTGCCAGCAGTTACTCTGCAGGTCCCTACAATGAGCAGTTCTTC. It yields the protein CASSYSAGPYNEQFF.

Comments on this clone: At one end, the junction sequence differs from germline, possibly due to a read error. The chain is built from TRBV5-5 and TRBJ2-7, with 8 bases identical to TRBD1. Per the germline V gene, CDR1 is SGHKS and CDR2 is YYEKEE (reference sequence). This CDR3 region has 15 residues. The CDR3 is CASSLGGQDYYEQYF. The CDR3 DNA reads as TGTGCCAGCAGTTTGGGGGGACAGGACTACTACGAGCAGTACTTC.